This entry lists 26 T cell receptor beta chains sequenced from one sample in a study of T-cell reconstitution after alpha-beta-depleted transplantation in children. This sample's TCRbeta library carried unique molecular identifier barcodes. TCRdb independently ran MiXCR on the PCR reads; one entry per CDR3 protein. The top ten hold roughly 2.3% of the sample, which has about 600,000 distinct CDR3 sequences, under 15% seen once. The sequencing here drew on PBMCs, mostly from graft donor cells, taken 360 days after TCRalphabeta/CD19-depleted stem cell transplant. These receptors all stem from a male patient between 5 and 17 years old who had a stem cell transplant for acute myeloid leukemia, so the T cells may come from the graft donor.

This clonotype was counted ten times or more. The V gene is TRBV27, the J gene TRBJ1-5; 8 nucleotides agree with TRBD1. CDR3 size: 17 residues. Looked up from germline, CDR1 is MNHEY and CDR2 is SMNVEV (reference sequence). V trimming: 5 bases; J trimming: 0 bases; junction bases outside the gene matches: 9. CDR3 nucleotide sequence: TGTGCCAGCAGTCTAGACAGGGGCGGGGATAGCAATCAGCCCCAGCATTTT. Encoded protein: CASSLDRGGDSNQPQHF.

A note on this clonotype: A read error may account for a junction end that differs from germline. The chain joins TRBV28 to TRBJ1-1, with unresolved D. Germline CDR1 and CDR2: MDHEN and SYDVKM. The CDR3 is 17 residues long. This chain's CDR3 is CASSPWSWRTEEGESFF. CDR3 nucleotides: TGTGCCAGCAGTCCGTGGAGTTGGCGCACCGAGGAGGGTGAATCTTTCTTT.

This clonotype was counted only a few times. The gene calls are TRBV12-3 or TRBV12-4 and TRBJ1-2, with unresolved D. This CDR3 comprises 15 residues. V was cut by 5 bases and J by 2 bases, with 15 bases left in between. CDR3 in DNA: TGTGCCAGCAGTGCCCTCGGACGGGTAAACTATGGCTACACCTTC. Translating it yields CASSALGRVNYGYTF.

The J gene is TRBJ2-3, the V gene TRBV20-1, with D perhaps matching TRBD1 or TRBD2 (5 bases each). Germline CDR1 is DFQATT and CDR2 is SNEGSKA (reference sequence). The CDR3 sequence is 15 residues long. Between the trimmed V and J ends, which lost 3 bases and 2 bases, there was a span of 15 bases. CDR3 region: CSARPWGPTTDTQYF. CDR3 coding DNA: TGCAGTGCTAGGCCATGGGGACCCACCACAGATACGCAGTATTTT.

This clonotype occurred a few times. J is TRBJ1-2 and V is TRBV28; 7 nucleotides line up with TRBD1. CDR3 length: 15 residues. Germline V gene lookup returns CDR1 MDHEN and CDR2 SYDVKM. J was trimmed by 2 bases and V by 6 bases; bases with no gene match: 9. The CDR3 loop reads CASSSPKGANYGYTF. The CDR3 bases are TGTGCCAGCAGCTCCCCGAAGGGGGCGAACTATGGCTACACCTTC.

CDR3 in DNA: TGTGCCACCGGGGAGGCTACCTACAATGAGCAGTTCTTC. Its translation: CATGEATYNEQFF. The chain carries TRBV6-1 and TRBJ2-1; D may be TRBD2 (6 bases). Germline V CDR1 and CDR2: MNHNS, SASEGT. Trimming took 10 bases from V and 2 from J, leaving 12 bases between them. This CDR3 region has 13 residues.

The rearrangement links TRBV6-2 or TRBV6-3 to TRBJ2-7; D is possibly TRBD2 (5 bases). Germline V gives CDR1 MNHEY, CDR2 SVGEGT. V was clipped by 0 bases and J by 0 bases, with 9 bases between them. The CDR3 loop spans 15 amino acids. The CDR3 region has the DNA TGTGCCAGCAGTTACTCTCGAGCGGTCTCCTACGAGCAGTACTTC. Its translation is CASSYSRAVSYEQYF.

This clonotype was observed a handful of times. The V call is TRBV5-1, the J call TRBJ2-3; 13 nucleotides match TRBD2. The CDR3 is made up of 16 amino acids. Germline V gives CDR1 SGHRS, CDR2 YFSETQ. J lost 6 bases, V lost 4 bases, and 8 bases had no gene match. CDR3 DNA: TGCGCCAGCAGCCGTAGACTAGCGGGAGGTAATGATACGCAGTATTTT. Amino acids: CASSRRLAGGNDTQYF.

The rearrangement uses TRBV20-1 and TRBJ2-1, with 10 bases lining up with TRBD2. Germline CDR1 reads DFQATT; CDR2 reads SNEGSKA (reference sequence). Unmatched junction bases numbered 4, after V lost 2 bases and J lost 0 bases. The CDR3 runs to 16 residues. The CDR3 spells CSARLVAGGSYNEQFF. The CDR3 nucleotides read TGCAGTGCTAGATTGGTAGCGGGAGGCTCCTACAATGAGCAGTTCTTC.

This clonotype was recorded at least ten times. CDR3 nucleotides: TGTGCCAGCACCCCCCTCCCTGGGACTAGCGGGAACCGGGAGCTGTTTTTT. This translates into CASTPLPGTSGNRELFF. The gene calls are TRBV7-2 and TRBJ2-2; TRBD2 matches at 13 bases. Losses at the gene ends were 7 bases for V and 9 bases for J; bases not matched to a gene: 14. The V gene's germline CDR1 is SGHTA and CDR2 FQGNSA. This CDR3 is 17 amino acids long.

This clonotype was counted only a few times. This sequence joins TRBV7-6 and TRBJ2-1, with D tentatively TRBD1 (9 bases). Germline V gene lookup returns CDR1 SGHVS and CDR2 FNYEAQ. Trimming removed 0 bases at V and 6 bases at J, with 21 bases between. CDR3 length: 18 residues. CDR3 nucleotides: TGTGCCAGCAGCTTAGCCCCGGGACAGGGAAGCGGGAGCAATGAGCAGTTCTTC. As protein: CASSLAPGQGSGSNEQFF.

In its sample, this clonotype was seen a few times. This rearrangement joins TRBV11-1 to TRBJ2-5, with 7 bases lining up with TRBD1. The CDR3 has 15 residues. The V gene's germline CDR1 is SGHAT and CDR2 FQDESV (reference sequence). V trimming: 5 bases; J trimming: 0 bases; junction bases outside the gene matches: 6. CDR3 in amino acids: CASSAPTGYQETQYF. The CDR3 DNA is TGTGCCAGCAGCGCGCCGACAGGGTACCAAGAGACCCAGTACTTC.

V is TRBV24-1 and J is TRBJ2-1; D not certain. Trimming shortened V by 1 base and J by 12 bases, and 15 bases separated the two germline ends. Germline CDR1 is KGHDR and CDR2 is SFDVKD. This CDR3 region has 14 residues. CDR3 amino acids: CATSDFLLAKPQFF. The CDR3 region has the DNA TGTGCCACCAGTGATTTTCTCCTGGCCAAGCCGCAGTTCTTC.

This clonotype was recorded many times. Mismatch with germline at one junction end may stem from a read error. This chain connects TRBV27 to TRBJ2-2; 13 bases align to TRBD2. Looked up from germline, CDR1 is MNHEY and CDR2 is SMNVEV (reference sequence). The CDR3 length is 20 residues. The CDR3 DNA sequence: TGTGCCAGCAGTTCTCGATACGGACTAGCGGGAGAAGTGAACGCCGGGGAGCTGTTTTTT. Its protein product is CASSSRYGLAGEVNAGELFF.

The chain recombines TRBV6-1 with TRBJ2-1, with 10 bases lining up with TRBD2. J was trimmed by 0 bases and V by 0 bases; bases with no gene match: 14. The germline gives CDR1 MNHNS, CDR2 SASEGT. There are 21 residues in the CDR3. CDR3 coding DNA: TGTGCCAGCAGTGAAGCGCTTCCGGGGAGCGGGAGGGTTAGCTCCTACAATGAGCAGTTCTTC. This gives the protein CASSEALPGSGRVSSYNEQFF.

J is TRBJ2-1 and V is TRBV6-5, with 10 bases fitting TRBD2. The ends lost 2 bases at V and 5 bases at J; junction bases unmatched: 6. The CDR3 extends over 16 amino acids. Germline values: CDR1 MNHEY, CDR2 SVGAGI. The CDR3 reads CASSYEAAGGHNEQFF. For the CDR3, the DNA is TGTGCCAGCAGTTACGAGGCAGCGGGAGGGCACAATGAGCAGTTCTTC.

This clonotype was found many times. The V and J genes are TRBV7-9 and TRBJ2-7; D is unresolved. Germline V gene lookup returns CDR1 SEHNR and CDR2 FQNEAQ (reference sequence). V was cut by 4 bases and J by 0 bases, with 10 bases left in between. The CDR3 length is 14 residues. The CDR3 DNA is TGTGCCAGCAGCTCCCTAACAAGCTCCTACGAGCAGTACTTC. Residues: CASSSLTSSYEQYF.

The sample holds a few counts of this clonotype. V usage is TRBV4-3 and J usage is TRBJ2-7; 7 bases map to TRBD2. From germline, CDR1 is LGHNA and CDR2 YSLEER. Trimming at V came to 7 bases and at J to 1 base, leaving 10 bases not matched to a gene. The CDR3 is 15 amino acids. In nucleotides, the CDR3 is TGCGCCAGCATCCCTCGGGGGGATCGGTCCTACGAGCAGTACTTC. Translating gives CASIPRGDRSYEQYF.

In its sample, this clonotype was seen many times. The V and J genes are TRBV5-5 and TRBJ2-3, with no clear D. V gave up 1 base and J gave up 4 bases, with 13 bases separating them. This CDR3 has 15 residues. Germline values: CDR1 SGHKS, CDR2 YYEKEE (reference sequence). CDR3 sequence reads: CASSLLVQAADTQYF. DNA of the CDR3: TGTGCCAGCAGCTTGTTGGTGCAGGCGGCAGATACGCAGTATTTT.

The DNA for the CDR3 is TGCAGCGTTGAAAAGCGGGGGGCGGTGGACGAGCAGTACTTC. Translated: CSVEKRGAVDEQYF. The genes are TRBV29-1 and TRBJ2-7; 9 bases are a match to TRBD2. V was pared by 2 bases and J by 5 bases, with 7 bases of the junction left unmatched. CDR3 length: 14 residues. Germline CDR1 SQVTM, CDR2 ANQGSEA.

This clonotype was seen ten or more times. V is TRBV27 and J is TRBJ2-5; TRBD1 matches at 9 bases. The junction had 13 bases not matched to a gene; V was cut back by 4 bases and J by 4 bases. Germline lookup yields CDR1 MNHEY and CDR2 SMNVEV (reference sequence). The CDR3 totals 17 residues. In DNA form, the CDR3 reads TGTGCCAGCAGTTCGGGACAGGGTTGGGATCTCGGAGAGACCCAGTACTTC. This encodes CASSSGQGWDLGETQYF.

The rearrangement joins TRBV4-1 to TRBJ2-1; the match to TRBD2 covers 11 bases. Trimming took 0 bases from V and 6 from J; bases not matched to a gene: 19. Germline V gene lookup returns CDR1 MGHRA and CDR2 YSYEKL. This CDR3 has 21 amino acids. The CDR3 DNA is TGCGCCAGCAGCCAAGATACGGGGGTGAGACTAGCGGGATCTAAATTCAATGAGCAGTTCTTC. It encodes CASSQDTGVRLAGSKFNEQFF.

This clonotype was observed a handful of times. The chain employs TRBV21-1 and TRBJ2-7. TRBV21-1 represents a pseudogene. The CDR3 runs 14 residues. Here the CDR3 reads CASSNGTFLYEQYF. CDR3 coding DNA: TGTGCCAGCAGCAACGGGACTTTCCTCTACGAGCAGTACTTC.

In this sample, this clonotype turned up a few times. The rearrangement joins TRBV29-1 to TRBJ1-3, with D maybe TRBD1 (5 bases). The CDR3 runs to 16 residues. Germline CDR1 SQVTM, CDR2 ANQGSEA. Trimming left V 7 bases short and J 4 bases short, with 23 bases between. In nucleotides, the CDR3 is TGCAGCGCTGTCTCTCCGGGACGGAGGCCCGGAAACACCATATATTTT. The encoded protein is CSAVSPGRRPGNTIYF. The variable domain in full, completed from reference TRBV29-1 and TRBJ1-3, reads SAVISQKPSRDICQRGTSLTIQCQVDSQVTMMFWYRQQPGQSLTLIATANQGSEATYESGFVIDKFPISRPNLTFSTLTVSNMSPEDSSIYLCSAVSPGRRPGNTIYFGEGSWLTVV.

This clonotype was seen ten or more times. Here the CDR3 reads CASSRRYEQYF. CDR3 coding DNA: TGTGCCAGCAGTCGGCGGTACGAGCAGTACTTC. The rearrangement links TRBV6-2 or TRBV6-3 to TRBJ2-7; unclear D gene. CDR3 length equals 11 residues. V lost 5 bases and J 4 bases, leaving 6 bases between the germline ends. The V gene's germline CDR1 is MNHEY and CDR2 SVGEGT.

This clonotype showed up just a few times. The chain has TRBV2 and TRBJ2-1; tentatively, D is TRBD1 (5 bases). V lost 3 bases and J lost 8, with 11 bases in between. CDR3 size: 13 residues. From germline, CDR1 is SNHLY and CDR2 FYNNEI. As DNA, the CDR3 is TGTGCCAGCAGTGATGTAGGACAATATGAGCAGTTCTTC. It encodes CASSDVGQYEQFF.